Listed below are T cell receptor beta chains from one sample, sequenced in a study of circulating and synovial CD4+ cells in juvenile arthritis. Measured with immunoSEQ multiplex PCR; TCRdb has only the in-frame clones, and not every one. This sample has 2,200 or so clones; roughly nine tenths occur once, and the top ten carry about 1.8%. The specimen was HLA-DR+ CD4+ T cells from blood. These TCRs come from a human donor with juvenile idiopathic arthritis. Each CDR3 is given with its conserved first and last residue. Each record gives: V gene, D gene, clone size, J gene, CDR3 DNA, CDR3 protein. A D gene is named only where the DNA matches it firmly. The size of a clone is reported for some rows only, either as once, few or many, or as a class for expanded clones.

TRBV30,-,-,TRBJ2-7,TGTGCCTGGAGTAGCGAGGTTGTACTGGACGAGCAGTACTTC,CAWSSEVVLDEQYF
TRBV5-1,TRBD1,-,TRBJ1-6,TGCGCCAGCAGCACGACGGGACAGGATAATTCCCCCCTCCACTTT,CASSTTGQDNSPLHF
TRBV7-9,TRBD1,-,TRBJ1-2,TGTGCCAGCAGCTTAGCGACGGGACAGGGGTCAAACTATGGCTACACCTTC,CASSLATGQGSNYGYTF
TRBV6-6,TRBD2,-,TRBJ2-7,TGTGCCAGCAGTTACGGGTCTAGCGGGGGTTACGAGCAGTACTTC,CASSYGSSGGYEQYF
TRBV4-1,TRBD2,-,TRBJ2-1,TGCGCCAGCAGCCAAGATATGGCGCGGGAGGTCTACAATGAGCAGTTCTTC,CASSQDMAREVYNEQFF
TRBV9,-,-,TRBJ1-2,TGTGCCAGCAGCCAAGGCCTAGCTAACTATGGCTACACCTTC,CASSQGLANYGYTF
TRBV2,-,-,TRBJ1-1,TGTGCCAGCAAAGCCAGGGCCTTTGAAACTGAAGCTTTCTTT,CASKARAFETEAFF
TRBV14,TRBD2,-,TRBJ2-7,TGTGCCAGCAGCCGATCCTTGCGGGGGGGTTCATCCTACGAGCAGTACTTC,CASSRSLRGGSSYEQYF
TRBV5-6,TRBD1,-,TRBJ1-2,TGTGCCAGCAGCTTGCCGACAGGGGTGGCCTATGGCTACACCTTC,CASSLPTGVAYGYTF
TRBV7-2,-,few,TRBJ1-4,TGTGCCAGCAGCTTTAAGGGAGGGATAAATGAAAAACTGTTTTTT,CASSFKGGINEKLFF
TRBV2,TRBD2,-,TRBJ2-5,TGTGCCAGTAAACAGGCGGCGGGGGGAGAGACCCAGTACTTC,CASKQAAGGETQYF
TRBV6-6,-,few,TRBJ1-2,TGTGCCAGCCCCGCCCCCCTCGACAGTAACTATGGCTACACCTTC,CASPAPLDSNYGYTF
TRBV27,-,-,TRBJ1-4,TGTGCCAGCAGGGGGGCGACTAATGAAAAACTGTTTTTT,CASRGATNEKLFF
TRBV5-1,TRBD1,-,TRBJ1-1,TGCGCCAGCAGCCGCGACAGGGGGCCTGAAGCTTTCTTT,CASSRDRGPEAFF
TRBV5-4,-,-,TRBJ1-3,TGTGCCAGCAGCTTCAACCGGGGGTCTACCAACACCATATATTTT,CASSFNRGSTNTIYF
TRBV27,-,-,TRBJ2-6,TGTGCCAGCAGGAGCCTCCGACTCGGGGCCAACGTCCTGACTTTC,CASRSLRLGANVLTF
TRBV4-1,TRBD2,few,TRBJ2-2,TGCGCCAGCAGCCCCCCGGGACTAGCCACCGGGGAGCTGTTTTTT,CASSPPGLATGELFF
TRBV7-8,TRBD2,-,TRBJ2-2,TGTGCCAGCAGCGGGACTAGCGGGAGACATGGCGGGGAGCTGTTTTTT,CASSGTSGRHGGELFF
TRBV10-3,-,-,TRBJ2-7,TGTGCCATCAGTGTAGATGTCTCCTACGAGCAGTACTTC,CAISVDVSYEQYF
TRBV7-9,-,few,TRBJ1-2,TGTGCCAGCAGCTTACCAGGGTCGGATGGCTACACCTTC,CASSLPGSDGYTF
TRBV5-5,TRBD2,-,TRBJ2-1,TGTGCCAGCAGCCCAGGGACTAGCGGGAGGTTTGGTGAGCAGTTCTTC,CASSPGTSGRFGEQFF
TRBV6-5,-,-,TRBJ1-1,TGTGCCAGCAGTTACTCGAAGGAGGACACTGAAGCTTTCTTT,CASSYSKEDTEAFF
TRBV7-3,TRBD2,once,TRBJ2-3,TGTGCCAGCAGCTTAAGTAGCGGGGGGCGCGGAGATACGCAGTATTTT,CASSLSSGGRGDTQYF
TRBV5-1,TRBD1,-,TRBJ1-5,TGCGCCAGCAGCTTGGCTGGACAGGGAGGCCAGCCCCAGCATTTT,CASSLAGQGGQPQHF
TRBV18,-,few,TRBJ1-1,TGTGCCAGCGCGGGTGTTAATGGGGACACTGAAGCTTTCTTT,CASAGVNGDTEAFF
TRBV7-2,-,-,TRBJ2-5,TGTGCCAGCAGCGTCACGGGGGAGACCCAGTACTTC,CASSVTGETQYF
TRBV7-3,TRBD1,few,TRBJ2-7,TGTGCCAGCAGCTCCATCCGGGACAGCGAGCAGTACTTC,CASSSIRDSEQYF
TRBV5-1,TRBD1,-,TRBJ1-3,TGCGCCAGCAGCCCGCAAGGACAGGTCTCTGGAAACACCATATATTTT,CASSPQGQVSGNTIYF
TRBV4-2,TRBD2,-,TRBJ2-3,TGTGCCAGCAGCCAAACTAGCGCCTCTAGCACAGATACGCAGTATTTT,CASSQTSASSTDTQYF
TRBV4-3,TRBD2,few,TRBJ2-1,TGCGCCAGCAGCCCCCCTAGCGGGGTCTACAATGAGCAGTTCTTC,CASSPPSGVYNEQFF
TRBV13,TRBD1,few,TRBJ1-1,TGTGCCAGCAGCCCAGGGGGCGGGGGCAACACTGAAGCTTTCTTT,CASSPGGGGNTEAFF
TRBV19,TRBD2,-,TRBJ2-4,TGTGCCAGTAGTACCGGACTAGCGGGGGGAAGAAACATTCAGTACTTC,CASSTGLAGGRNIQYF
TRBV29-1,TRBD2,-,TRBJ2-1,TGCAGCGTCGGACTAGCCAGCTCCTACAATGAGCAGTTCTTC,CSVGLASSYNEQFF
TRBV5-5,-,once,TRBJ2-4,TGTGCCAGCAGCTTGGGACTAGGTGACATTCAGTACTTC,CASSLGLGDIQYF
TRBV19,TRBD1,-,TRBJ1-5,TGTGCCAGTAGTATAGAGGGACAGGGAAGTTCCAGTTTT,CASSIEGQGSSSF
TRBV7-2,TRBD2,-,TRBJ2-3,TGCGCCAGCAGCCGTAGAAGACTAGCGGGACCGGAGGGCACAGATACGCAGTATTTT,CASSRRRLAGPEGTDTQYF
TRBV18,TRBD1,-,TRBJ2-4,TGTGCCAGCTCATTTGACAGGGGGCGAATTCAGTACTTC,CASSFDRGRIQYF
TRBV29-1,-,-,TRBJ2-7,TGCAGCGTTGAGAAGGGGCTCGGGTCCTACGAGCAGTACTTC,CSVEKGLGSYEQYF
TRBV5-1,TRBD1,-,TRBJ1-6,TGCGCCAGCAGCTTAACCGGGACAGATTCACCCCTCCACTTT,CASSLTGTDSPLHF
TRBV30,-,-,TRBJ2-7,TGTGCCTGGAGTGTACCGGGCTCCTACGAGCAGTACTTC,CAWSVPGSYEQYF
TRBV30,-,-,TRBJ2-1,TGTGCCTGGAGCGCCCTGCGGCCCTCCTACAATGGGCAGTTCTTC,CAWSALRPSYNGQFF
TRBV6-6,-,few,TRBJ2-3,TGTGCCAGCGGACTCACTAGCACAGATACGCAGTATTTT,CASGLTSTDTQYF
TRBV7-2,-,once,TRBJ2-6,TGTGCCAGCAGCCCACTGATCTCTGGGGCCAACGTCCTGACTTTC,CASSPLISGANVLTF
TRBV5-1,TRBD1,-,TRBJ1-2,TGCGCCAGCAGCTTGTATCGGACAGGTTTTGGCTACACCTTC,CASSLYRTGFGYTF
TRBV18,TRBD2,-,TRBJ2-2,TGTGCCAGCTCACCCACTAGCGGGAGGACGAACACCGGGGAGCTGTTTTTT,CASSPTSGRTNTGELFF
TRBV5-1,TRBD1,-,TRBJ1-1,TGCGCCAGCAGCTTGGGGGGCGGACAGGGCAATGAAGCTTTCTTT,CASSLGGGQGNEAFF
TRBV5-6,-,-,TRBJ2-7,TGTGCCAGCAGCCTAAACGGGGACTTTACCTACGAGCAGTACTTC,CASSLNGDFTYEQYF
TRBV7-2,TRBD1,few,TRBJ1-1,TGTGCCAGCAGCCCGCAGGGGGCCAACACTGAAGCTTTCTTT,CASSPQGANTEAFF
TRBV7-9,-,-,TRBJ1-4,TGTGCCAGCAGCTTCGAAGCAGAGGGGGGGGGAAAACTGTTTTTT,CASSFEAEGGGKLFF
TRBV30,TRBD1,-,TRBJ1-1,TGTGCCTGGAGGGACAGGGGAACTGAAGCTTTCTTT,CAWRDRGTEAFF